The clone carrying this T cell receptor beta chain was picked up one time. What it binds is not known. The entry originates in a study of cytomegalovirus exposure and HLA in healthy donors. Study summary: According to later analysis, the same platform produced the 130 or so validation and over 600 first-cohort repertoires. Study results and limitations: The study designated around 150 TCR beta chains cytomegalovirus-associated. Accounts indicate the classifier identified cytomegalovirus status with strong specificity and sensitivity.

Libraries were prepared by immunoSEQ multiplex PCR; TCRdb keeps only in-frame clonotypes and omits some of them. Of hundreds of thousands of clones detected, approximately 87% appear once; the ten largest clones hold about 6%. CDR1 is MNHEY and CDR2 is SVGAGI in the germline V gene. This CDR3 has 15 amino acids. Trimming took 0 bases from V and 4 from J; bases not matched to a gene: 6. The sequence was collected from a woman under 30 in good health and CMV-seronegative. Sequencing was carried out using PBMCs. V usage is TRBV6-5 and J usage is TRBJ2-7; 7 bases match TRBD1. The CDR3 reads CASSYSVRGRYEQYF. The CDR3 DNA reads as TGTGCCAGCAGTTACTCGGTTAGGGGGCGATACGAGCAGTACTTC.